These T cell receptor beta chains were read from a single sample in a study of sequential checkpoint blockade in melanoma. TCRdb keeps only in-frame clones here, not all; method: immunoSEQ multiplex PCR. This table has nearly 8,500 clones, roughly 90% appearing once. Sequenced material: CD8+ T cells sorted from blood (inferred from file names), taken from a patient given nivolumab and ipilimumab in sequence. The receptors stem from a human donor with melanoma. The CDR3 runs from the conserved cysteine through the conserved F or W. D genes are given only for firm matches. The size of a clone is reported for some rows only, either as once, few or many, or as a class for expanded clones.

size | J | D | V | DNA | CDR3
. | TRBJ1-2 | TRBD1 | TRBV29-1 | TGCAGCGTTGATGGGACGGGACAGGCTAACTATGGCTACACCTTC | CSVDGTGQANYGYTF
. | TRBJ2-7 | . | TRBV28 | TGTGCCAGCAGTTTTGGGCGACCCTACGAGCAGTACTTC | CASSFGRPYEQYF
. | TRBJ1-2 | TRBD1 | TRBV19 | TGTGCCAGTAGTACAAGACAGGGGGCGGCCTATGGCTACACCTTC | CASSTRQGAAYGYTF
once | TRBJ2-7 | . | TRBV25-1 | TGTGCCACCCAATCCTACGAGCAGTACTTC | CATQSYEQYF
. | TRBJ1-2 | . | TRBV9 | TGTGCCAGCAGCCTCAGCGGGGACGACTATGGCTACACCTTC | CASSLSGDDYGYTF
. | TRBJ1-1 | . | TRBV4-3 | TGCGCCAGCAGCCCGGACACTTACACTGAAGCTTTCTTT | CASSPDTYTEAFF
. | TRBJ1-3 | . | TRBV13 | TGTGCCAGCAGCTTAAAAGGGGGAAGCACCATATATTTT | CASSLKGGSTIYF
. | TRBJ1-2 | . | TRBV30 | TGTGCCTGGAGTGGTCCATCCTATGGCTACACCTTC | CAWSGPSYGYTF
. | TRBJ2-7 | . | TRBV7-2 | TGTGCCAGCAGCTTAGTACCTAGCGACTCCTACGAGCAGTACTTC | CASSLVPSDSYEQYF
. | TRBJ1-5 | . | TRBV19 | TGTGCCAGTAGTGGACAGTATAGCAATCAGCCCCAGCATTTT | CASSGQYSNQPQHF
. | TRBJ1-2 | TRBD1 | TRBV28 | TGTGCCAGCAGTCCCCCCAGACAGGGCTATGGCTACACCTTC | CASSPPRQGYGYTF
. | TRBJ2-1 | TRBD2 | TRBV9 | TGTGCCAGCAGCGTCAGACTAGCGGGAGGCTACAATGAGCAGTTCTTC | CASSVRLAGGYNEQFF
. | TRBJ1-1 | . | TRBV5-5 | TGTGCCAGCAGCATATCGGGGGGCTGGGGCACTGAAGCTTTCTTT | CASSISGGWGTEAFF
once | TRBJ1-3 | . | TRBV27 | TGTGCCAGCAGTCTTACAGGGTCTTTTGGAAACACCATATATTTT | CASSLTGSFGNTIYF
. | TRBJ1-5 | . | TRBV27 | TGTGCCAGCAGTTTAGGGCAGTACAATCAGCCCCAGCATTTT | CASSLGQYNQPQHF
. | TRBJ2-7 | . | TRBV6-6 | TGTGCCAGCAGTTACAGAACAGGGAAGAACTACGAGCAGTACTTC | CASSYRTGKNYEQYF
few | TRBJ1-2 | TRBD1 | TRBV10-3 | TGTGCCATCAGAACGACAGGGCCAGATGGCTACACCTTC | CAIRTTGPDGYTF
. | TRBJ1-5 | TRBD1 | TRBV19 | TGTGCCAGTAGTCTTCAGGGGGATCAGCCCCAGCATTTT | CASSLQGDQPQHF
. | TRBJ2-7 | . | TRBV5-6 | TGTGCCAGCAGCTCCTACACAGGGAACTACGAGCAGTACTTC | CASSSYTGNYEQYF
. | TRBJ2-7 | TRBD1 | TRBV7-6 | TGTGCCAGCAGCTTAGGCGGGACAGGATCCTACGAGCAGTACTTC | CASSLGGTGSYEQYF
few | TRBJ2-1 | . | TRBV9 | TGTGCCAGCAGCGTAGACGGGGGTAATTTTAATGAGCAGTTCTTC | CASSVDGGNFNEQFF
once | TRBJ2-7 | TRBD1 | TRBV19 | TGTGCCAGTAGTATCGGACAGGGGACCTACGAGCAGTACTTC | CASSIGQGTYEQYF
. | TRBJ2-7 | . | TRBV27 | TGTGCCAGCAAGGAGGCAGGCCCCTACGAGCAGTACTTC | CASKEAGPYEQYF
. | TRBJ1-1 | . | TRBV6-5 | TGTGCCAGCAGTTACTCGAGGCAGACTATGAACACTGAAGCTTTCTTT | CASSYSRQTMNTEAFF
. | TRBJ2-7 | TRBD2 | TRBV9 | TGTGCCAGCAGCCCCTCACCCTTGGAGGGAGGGCTCGAGCAGTACTTC | CASSPSPLEGGLEQYF
. | TRBJ2-7 | TRBD1 | TRBV27 | TGTGCCAGCAGCAGACAGGGGGCCTACGAGCAGTACTTC | CASSRQGAYEQYF
. | TRBJ1-2 | TRBD1 | TRBV7-9 | TGTGCCAGCAGCGGGCGACACAGGGGGCTGGCCTATGGCTACACCTTC | CASSGRHRGLAYGYTF
once | TRBJ2-7 | . | TRBV27 | TGTGCCAGCAGTTTAAGTGGGAGTACCTACGAGCAGTACTTC | CASSLSGSTYEQYF
few | TRBJ2-3 | TRBD1 | TRBV9 | TGTGCCAGCGGGACAGGGGGAACAGATACGCAGTATTTT | CASGTGGTDTQYF
. | TRBJ1-1 | . | TRBV19 | TGTGCCAGTAGTACTTACGTGGGGGGGAACACTGAAGCTTTCTTT | CASSTYVGGNTEAFF
. | TRBJ1-1 | . | TRBV4-1 | TGCGCCAGCAGCCAAGGACACAGGGTTACGAACACTGAAGCTTTCTTT | CASSQGHRVTNTEAFF
. | TRBJ2-7 | . | TRBV28 | TGTGCCAGCAGCCCTACATCTTGGGGGCGCGAGCAGTACTTC | CASSPTSWGREQYF
once | TRBJ1-5 | TRBD1 | TRBV27 | TGTGCCAGCAGTCCGGGACAGGGGCCTTATGGCAATCAGCCCCAGCATTTT | CASSPGQGPYGNQPQHF
. | TRBJ2-7 | TRBD2 | TRBV4-2 | TGTGCCAGCAGCCCGGGCGGGAGTTCGGCCGACGAGCAGTACTTC | CASSPGGSSADEQYF
. | TRBJ2-7 | TRBD1 | TRBV7-9 | TGTGCCAGCAGCTTCCGGACAGGGTTTCGCGGCGAGCAGTACTTC | CASSFRTGFRGEQYF
. | TRBJ2-7 | TRBD2 | TRBV27 | TGTGCCAGCAGCCACATGTTCGGGCTAGCGGCCTACGAGCAGTACTTC | CASSHMFGLAAYEQYF
. | TRBJ2-7 | TRBD2 | TRBV14 | TGTGCCAGCAGCCCCCGACTAGCGGGAGACGAGCAGTACTTC | CASSPRLAGDEQYF
. | TRBJ2-7 | . | TRBV6-6 | TGTGCCAGCAGTTACCGGGACACCTACGAGCAGTACTTC | CASSYRDTYEQYF
. | TRBJ1-1 | . | TRBV5-1 | TGCGCCAGCAGCTACTCAGGGGATACTGAAGCTTTCTTT | CASSYSGDTEAFF
. | TRBJ1-3 | . | TRBV4-3 | TGCGCCAGCAGCCAAGATCTCCAGGCCATCTCTGGAAACACCATATATTTT | CASSQDLQAISGNTIYF
. | TRBJ2-7 | TRBD1 | TRBV6-1 | TGTGCCAGCAGTGACCCCCAAGGTGGACAGGGGCTACGGTACGAGCAGTACTTC | CASSDPQGGQGLRYEQYF
. | TRBJ1-1 | . | TRBV11-3 | TGTGCCAGCAGCTTGTCCTCGGCCGGGGGCACTGAAGCTTTCTTT | CASSLSSAGGTEAFF
. | TRBJ2-7 | . | TRBV7-9 | TGTGCCAGCAGCCCGGGCGGGTACTACGAGCAGTACTTC | CASSPGGYYEQYF
. | TRBJ2-6 | TRBD1 | TRBV23-1 | TGCGCCAGCAGTCACTTCGGCGGGGACAGGGAAAACTCTGGGGCCAACGTCCTGACTTTC | CASSHFGGDRENSGANVLTF